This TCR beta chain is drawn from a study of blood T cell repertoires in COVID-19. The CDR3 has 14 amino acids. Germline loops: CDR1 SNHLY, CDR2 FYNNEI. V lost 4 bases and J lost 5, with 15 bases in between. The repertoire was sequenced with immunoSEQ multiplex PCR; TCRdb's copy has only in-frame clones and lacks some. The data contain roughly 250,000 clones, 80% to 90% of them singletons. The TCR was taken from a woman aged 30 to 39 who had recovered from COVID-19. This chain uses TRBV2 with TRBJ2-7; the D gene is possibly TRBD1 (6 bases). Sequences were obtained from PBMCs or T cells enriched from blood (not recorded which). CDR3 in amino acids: CASSGRDIANEQYF. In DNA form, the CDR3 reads TGTGCCAGCAGTGGAAGGGACATTGCGAACGAGCAGTACTTC.